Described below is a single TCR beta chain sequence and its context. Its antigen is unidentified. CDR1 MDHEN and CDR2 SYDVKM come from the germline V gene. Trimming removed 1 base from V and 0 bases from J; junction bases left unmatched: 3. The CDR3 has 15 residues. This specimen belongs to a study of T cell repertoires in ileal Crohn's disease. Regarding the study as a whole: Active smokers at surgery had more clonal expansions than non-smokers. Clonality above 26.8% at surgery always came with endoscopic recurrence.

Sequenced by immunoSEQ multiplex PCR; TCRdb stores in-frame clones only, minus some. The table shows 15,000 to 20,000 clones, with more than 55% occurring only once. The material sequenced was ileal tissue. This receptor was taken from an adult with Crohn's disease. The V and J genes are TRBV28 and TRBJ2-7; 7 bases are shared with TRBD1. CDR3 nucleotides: TGTGCCAGCAGTTTATTGGGACAGAGCTCCTACGAGCAGTACTTC. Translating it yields CASSLLGQSSYEQYF.